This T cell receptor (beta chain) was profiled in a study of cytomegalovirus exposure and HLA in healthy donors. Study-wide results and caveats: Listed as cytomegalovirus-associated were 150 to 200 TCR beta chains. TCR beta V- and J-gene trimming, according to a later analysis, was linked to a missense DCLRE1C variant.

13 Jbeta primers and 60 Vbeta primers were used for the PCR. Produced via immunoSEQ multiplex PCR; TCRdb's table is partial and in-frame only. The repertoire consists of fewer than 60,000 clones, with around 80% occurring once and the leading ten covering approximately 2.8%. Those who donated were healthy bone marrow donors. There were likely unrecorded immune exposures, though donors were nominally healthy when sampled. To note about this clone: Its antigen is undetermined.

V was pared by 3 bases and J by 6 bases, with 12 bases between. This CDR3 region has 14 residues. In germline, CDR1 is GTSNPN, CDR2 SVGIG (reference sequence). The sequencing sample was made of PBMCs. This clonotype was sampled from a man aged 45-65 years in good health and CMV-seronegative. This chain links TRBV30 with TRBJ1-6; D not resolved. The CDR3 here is CAWRGGLANSPLHF. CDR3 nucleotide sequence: TGTGCCTGGAGAGGAGGGCTTGCTAATTCACCCCTCCACTTT.